This T cell receptor beta chain was sequenced during a study of cytomegalovirus exposure and HLA in healthy donors. Notes on the study in general: It was likely that a cluster of highly shared sequence variants was a sequencing artifact. Prior analysis indicated that the majority of TCR beta V segments exhibited productivity approximately 90% or approximately 30% of the time. Equally common other TCR beta chains were less clonally expanded than HLA-associated ones, a later analysis found. Cytomegalovirus status was reportedly diagnosed by the classifier with high sensitivity and specificity.

Use of 60 Vbeta and 13 Jbeta primers characterized the PCR. Sequenced by immunoSEQ multiplex PCR; TCRdb stores in-frame clones only, minus some. The sample records 100,000 to 150,000 clones, roughly 89% being singletons. Per the germline V gene, CDR1 is MDHEN and CDR2 is SYDVKM. The junction had 6 bases not matched to a gene; V was cut back by 5 bases and J by 3 bases. The CDR3 is 14 amino acids. Of note for this clone: Antigen unknown.

The V call is TRBV28, the J call TRBJ2-7; 8 nucleotides match TRBD1. The receptor's source is a woman aged 25-40 years in good health and CMV-seronegative. Sequences were obtained from PBMCs. CDR3 sequence reads: CASSKSGTGYEQYF. The DNA of the CDR3 is TGTGCCAGCAGTAAGTCCGGGACAGGCTACGAGCAGTACTTC. The full variable domain, completed using reference TRBV28 and TRBJ2-7, is DVKVTQSSRYLVKRTGEKVFLECVQDMDHENMFWYRQDPGLGLRLIYFSYDVKMKEKGDIPEGYSVSREKKERFSLILESASTNQTSMYLCASSKSGTGYEQYFGPGTRLTVT.